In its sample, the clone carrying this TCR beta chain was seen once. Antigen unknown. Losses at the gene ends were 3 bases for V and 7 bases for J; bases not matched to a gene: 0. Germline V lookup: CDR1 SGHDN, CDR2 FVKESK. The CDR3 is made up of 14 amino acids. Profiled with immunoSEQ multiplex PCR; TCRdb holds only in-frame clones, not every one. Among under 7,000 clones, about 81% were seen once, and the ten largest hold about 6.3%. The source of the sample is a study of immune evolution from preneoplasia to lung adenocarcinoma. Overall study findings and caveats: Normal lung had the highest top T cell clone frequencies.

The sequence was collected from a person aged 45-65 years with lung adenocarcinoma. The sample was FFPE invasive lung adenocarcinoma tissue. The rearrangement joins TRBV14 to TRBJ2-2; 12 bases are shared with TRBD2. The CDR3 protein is CASSQGLAGGELFF. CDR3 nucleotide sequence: TGTGCCAGCAGCCAGGGACTAGCGGGCGGGGAGCTGTTTTTT.